This T cell receptor beta chain derives from a study of blood T cell repertoires in COVID-19. Turning to the study itself: PBMCs, B-cell-depleted T cells, or T cells were the source of the cDNA or gDNA that made up the material.

Original processing methods: For nucleated cells, counts were estimated from reference gene primer amplification. Generated by immunoSEQ multiplex PCR, the TCRdb table keeps only in-frame clones and is missing some. That table is the source of V, J and clone size, and D and trimming were worked out from the DNA. Among hundreds of thousands of clones listed, 65% to 85% were seen once. Germline lookup yields CDR1 MNHNS and CDR2 SASEGT. CDR3 length equals 17 residues. Trimming took 1 base from V and 1 from J; bases not matched to a gene: 2. The V call is TRBV6-1, the J call TRBJ2-6, with 9 bases lining up with TRBD1. The sequenced sample was PBMCs or T cells enriched from blood (not recorded which). The origin of this receptor is a middle-aged woman who had recovered from COVID-19. CDR3 protein: CASSEGDRVSGANVLTF. CDR3 in DNA: TGTGCCAGCAGTGAAGGGGACAGGGTATCTGGGGCCAACGTCCTGACTTTC.